This T cell receptor (beta chain) was documented in a study of shared clonotypes between healthy human individuals. Study information: Participating donors consisted of a couple of women and a few men aged 18 to 49.

The CDR3 has 15 residues. Deletions cut 6 bases from V and 2 bases from J, with 14 bases between. The germline CDR1 and CDR2 sequences are KGHSH and LQKENI. TCRdb's copy holds only in-frame clones and misses some; the assay was immunoSEQ multiplex PCR. The table shows 950,000 to 1,100,000 clones, with about 75% occurring only once. V and J are TRBV18 and TRBJ1-5, with D perhaps matching TRBD1 (6 bases). The sequence derives from a man in his late teens or twenties in good health. Sequences were obtained from memory CD4+ T cells sorted from blood. Subset described: CD45RA-negative fraction. Here the CDR3 DNA reads TGTGCCAGCTCGGCCCAACAGGGTGGCAATCAGCCCCAGCATTTT. Translated: CASSAQQGGNQPQHF.